This T cell receptor (beta chain) was identified in a study of shared clonotypes between healthy human individuals. Turning to the study itself: The donor group consisted of two women and a few men, aged 18 to 49.

As regards this clone: What it binds is unknown.

The authors distributed each subset's genomic DNA evenly over several immunoSEQ plates. Here immunoSEQ multiplex PCR was the method, and the copy in TCRdb shows in-frame clones only, minus some. This sample carries roughly 1,600,000 clones, 98% of them seen once, and the ten largest clones take about 0.34%. This CDR3 has 16 amino acids. CDR1 and CDR2 (germline): SGHVS, FNYEAQ. V was trimmed by 3 bases and J by 5 bases, leaving 17 bases between them. Study-wide results and caveats: Approximately 5% was the fraction of naive CD4 clonotypes found shared across several donors. The genetic and exposure-history diversity represented was limited by few donors.

The V and J genes are TRBV7-6 and TRBJ2-1; D is unclear. Sequenced input: naive CD4+ T cells sorted from blood. Subset described: CD45RA+ positively selected. The receptor's source is a man aged 30-40 years in good health. CDR3 sequence (DNA): TGTGCCAGCAGCTTTTTTCCGGTGAACCAGCACAATGAGCAGTTCTTC. Translated: CASSFFPVNQHNEQFF.